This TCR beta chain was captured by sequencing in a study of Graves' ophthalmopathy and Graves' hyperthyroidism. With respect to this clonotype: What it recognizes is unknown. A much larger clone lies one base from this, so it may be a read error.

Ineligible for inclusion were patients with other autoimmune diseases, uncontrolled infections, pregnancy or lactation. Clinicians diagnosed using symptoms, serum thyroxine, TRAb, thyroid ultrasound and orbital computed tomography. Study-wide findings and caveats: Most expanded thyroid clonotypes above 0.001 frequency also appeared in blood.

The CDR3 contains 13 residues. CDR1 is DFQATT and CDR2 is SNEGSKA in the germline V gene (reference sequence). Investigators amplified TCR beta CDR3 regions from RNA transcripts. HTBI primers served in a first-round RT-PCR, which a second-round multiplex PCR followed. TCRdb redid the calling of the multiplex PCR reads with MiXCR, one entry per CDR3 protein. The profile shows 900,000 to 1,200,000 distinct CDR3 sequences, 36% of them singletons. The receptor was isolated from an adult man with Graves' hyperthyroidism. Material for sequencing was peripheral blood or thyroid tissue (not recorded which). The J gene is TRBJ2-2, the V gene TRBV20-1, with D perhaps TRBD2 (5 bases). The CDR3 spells CSARQENTGKLFF. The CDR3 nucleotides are TGCAGTGCTAGACAGGAGAACACCGGGAAGCTGTTTTTT.